This note documents a single T cell receptor beta chain sequence. Several immunoSEQ plates held equal portions of the genomic DNA taken from each subset. The method was immunoSEQ multiplex PCR; TCRdb's version includes in-frame clones alone and lacks a portion of them. The sample holds 730,000 or so clones, 72% seen once. Germline V lookup: CDR1 SQVTM, CDR2 ANQGSEA. V shed 4 bases and J 5 bases; nucleotides not matched to a gene: 5. The CDR3 spans 13 residues. The entry originates in a study of shared clonotypes between healthy human individuals. This TCR was recovered from a woman aged 25-40 years in good health. The chain joins TRBV29-1 to TRBJ2-7; 10 bases match TRBD1. The source material was memory CD4+ T cells sorted from blood. Subset given: CD45RA-negative fraction. The CDR3 bases are TGCAGCGTTGCGGGACAGGGGATCGACGAGCAGTACTTC. It yields the protein CSVAGQGIDEQYF.